One sample yielded the 30 T cell receptor beta chains listed below, sequenced in a study of identical twins. TCRdb reprocessed the 5' RACE reads with MiXCR, giving one entry per CDR3 protein. The sample contains approximately 620,000 distinct CDR3 sequences, over 8.5% of which appear only once. The data also belong to a second study, concerning yellow fever vaccine responses in identical twins.

The material sequenced was PBMCs. These receptors originate from a woman in her late teens or twenties in good health.

This clonotype was found a few times. The chain employs TRBV6-1 and TRBJ2-1; D perhaps matches TRBD2 (6 bases). Germline values: CDR1 MNHNS, CDR2 SASEGT. V was shortened by 11 bases and J by 7 bases, with 21 bases between the two germline ends. CDR3 length: 14 amino acids. The CDR3 protein is CAAARRGLGNEQFF. The CDR3 coding sequence is TGTGCCGCCGCTAGGAGGGGATTGGGGAATGAGCAGTTCTTC.

The chain has TRBV5-1 and TRBJ2-7; D is unresolved. With 1 base removed from V and 0 bases from J, the gap between germline ends came to 8 bases. CDR3 length equals 14 residues. Germline CDR1 and CDR2: SGHRS and YFSETQ. The CDR3 coding sequence is TGCGCCAGCAGCTTGCAACCAGCCTCCTACGAGCAGTACTTC. Its protein is CASSLQPASYEQYF.

This clonotype was detected only a few times. The V gene is TRBV3-1, the J gene TRBJ2-7; TRBD1 aligns across 7 bases. The germline V gene encodes CDR1 LGHDT and CDR2 YNNKEL (reference sequence). CDR3 length equals 14 residues. V shed 2 bases, J shed 3 bases, and the junction held 4 bases outside the gene matches. CDR3 nucleotides: TGTGCCAGCAGCCAACGGACAGGCATCTACGAGCAGTACTTC. Protein sequence: CASSQRTGIYEQYF.

This clonotype was counted only a few times. This chain joins TRBV5-1 and TRBJ1-1, with TRBD1 matching over 8 bases. CDR1 is SGHRS, CDR2 YFSETQ, per germline. The V gene end was trimmed by 4 bases and the J gene end by 4 bases; junction bases not matched to a gene: 9. The CDR3 is made up of 15 amino acids. This CDR3 is CASSPWDRKGTEAFF. As DNA, the CDR3 is TGCGCCAGCAGCCCGTGGGACAGGAAGGGCACTGAAGCTTTCTTT.

This clonotype was seen repeatedly, ten times or more. The chain joins TRBV7-9 to TRBJ1-5; perhaps TRBD1 as D (5 bases). The CDR3 extends over 15 amino acids. The V gene's germline CDR1 is SEHNR and CDR2 FQNEAQ (reference sequence). V shed 1 base and J shed 3 bases, with 10 bases lying between them. CDR3: CASSLGSGDNQPQHF. DNA for the CDR3: TGTGCCAGCAGCTTAGGCTCGGGGGACAATCAGCCCCAGCATTTT.

This clonotype came up a few times. CDR3 DNA sequence: TGTGCCAGCAGCGCAACCGGGCCATCGACCGCTGAAGCTTTCTTT. Its protein product is CASSATGPSTAEAFF. The chain is built from TRBV7-9 and TRBJ1-1; no clear D gene. This CDR3 contains 15 residues. The germline CDR1 and CDR2 sequences are SEHNR and FQNEAQ (reference sequence). Trimming took off 5 bases at V and 6 bases at J, with 19 bases between the two ends.

The rearrangement uses TRBV7-2 and TRBJ2-3; D is unresolved. CDR1 and CDR2 from the germline V gene are SGHTA and FQGNSA. V shed 1 base and J shed 4 bases, with 12 bases lying between them. CDR3 size: 15 residues. CDR3 sequence: CASSLGQPDADTQYF. Written as DNA, the CDR3 is TGTGCCAGCAGCTTAGGACAACCGGACGCAGATACGCAGTATTTT.

Turning to this clonotype: This sequence may be a read error, since a much larger clone differs from it by one base. This rearrangement joins TRBV12-3 or TRBV12-4 to TRBJ2-3, with 7 nucleotides matching TRBD2. Trimming at V came to 11 bases and at J to 1 base, leaving 9 bases not matched to a gene. This CDR3 comprises 14 residues. The CDR3 protein is CARTWAGGTDTQYF. CDR3 bases: TGTGCCCGCACCTGGGCGGGAGGCACAGATACGCAGTATTTT.

This clonotype was counted ten times or more. The chain links TRBV12-3 or TRBV12-4 to TRBJ2-2; D may correspond to TRBD1 or TRBD2 (5 bases each). CDR3 size: 14 residues. Trimming took off 1 base at V and 5 bases at J, with 8 bases between the two ends. CDR3 bases: TGTGCCAGCAGTTTAGTGGGGGAGACCGGGGAGCTGTTTTTT. It translates to CASSLVGETGELFF.

The rearrangement uses TRBV3-1 and TRBJ2-7, with D unresolved. Between the trimmed V and J ends, which lost 0 bases and 6 bases, there was a span of 12 bases. The CDR3 contains 14 residues. Per germline, CDR1 LGHDT and CDR2 YNNKEL (reference sequence). CDR3 protein: CASSQDGLSSEQYF. Written as DNA, the CDR3 is TGTGCCAGCAGCCAAGACGGCCTCTCCAGCGAGCAGTACTTC.

The chain is built from TRBV6-6 and TRBJ2-5; D is uncertain. Per germline, CDR1 MNHNY and CDR2 SVGAGI (reference sequence). The CDR3 has 12 residues. Trimming shortened V by 8 bases and J by 7 bases, and 14 bases separated the two germline ends. The CDR3 sequence: CASGNLRGTQYF. Written as DNA, the CDR3 is TGTGCCAGCGGGAATTTAAGAGGGACCCAGTACTTC.

The chain joins TRBV7-8 to TRBJ1-4; 7 nucleotides match TRBD1. The CDR3 has 15 residues. From germline, CDR1 is SGHVS and CDR2 FQNEAQ. J was trimmed by 8 bases and V by 5 bases; bases with no gene match: 11. CDR3 nucleotides: TGTGCCAGCAGCGCAGCTGGGACAGCGGCCGAAAAACTGTTTTTT. Protein: CASSAAGTAAEKLFF.

This clonotype was observed a handful of times. The rearrangement links TRBV2 to TRBJ2-7; 11 bases map to TRBD1. CDR3 size: 15 residues. V shed 4 bases and J 3 bases; nucleotides not matched to a gene: 5. Per germline, CDR1 SNHLY and CDR2 FYNNEI. The CDR3 nucleotides are TGTGCCAGCAGTGGGGACAGGGGGGACAACTACGAGCAGTACTTC. Its translation: CASSGDRGDNYEQYF.

This clonotype was seen at least ten times. The chain has TRBV6-1 and TRBJ2-5, with D possibly TRBD1 on 8 matching bases. This CDR3 has 14 amino acids. The V gene's germline CDR1 is MNHNS and CDR2 SASEGT. Deletions cut 5 bases from V and 5 bases from J, with 15 bases between. The CDR3 region is CASSPTGGAETQYF. In DNA, the CDR3 is TGTGCCAGCAGTCCTACAGGGGGGGCGGAGACCCAGTACTTC.

In DNA, the CDR3 is TGTGCCAGCAGCCTTGGGCAGTCCCTTGAAGCTTTCTTT. It yields the protein CASSLGQSLEAFF. The V call is TRBV27, the J call TRBJ1-1; D remains unclear. CDR3 length: 13 amino acids. V lost 6 bases and J lost 7, with 15 bases in between. Germline CDR1 and CDR2: MNHEY and SMNVEV (reference sequence).

This clonotype showed up just a few times. The chain combines TRBV4-1 with TRBJ2-1; no reliable D call. V shed 0 bases and J shed 4 bases, with 16 bases lying between them. Germline CDR1 and CDR2: MGHRA and YSYEKL. The length of the CDR3 is 17 residues. The CDR3 is CASSQDAAVLGYNEQFF. The CDR3 DNA reads as TGCGCCAGCAGCCAAGATGCGGCGGTCCTAGGGTACAATGAGCAGTTCTTC.

This clonotype was seen more than once but under ten times. V gene TRBV9 combines with J gene TRBJ2-7; the D call may be TRBD1 or TRBD2 (5 bases each). The CDR3 is made up of 13 amino acids. The V gene lost 3 bases and the J gene lost 5 bases, with 12 bases spanning the gap. The germline V gene has CDR1 SGDLS and CDR2 YYNGEE. DNA of the CDR3: TGTGCCAGCAGCGCGGGGCTGAGGGACGAGCAGTACTTC. Translating gives CASSAGLRDEQYF.

The table lists this clonotype with a few counts. The chain recombines TRBV7-2 with TRBJ2-3; D is unclear. Germline V CDR1 and CDR2: SGHTA, FQGNSA. This CDR3 comprises 15 residues. V was cut by 1 base and J by 0 bases, with 8 bases left in between. CDR3 nucleotide sequence: TGTGCCAGCAGCTTAGGGATCCCTAGCACAGATACGCAGTATTTT. As protein: CASSLGIPSTDTQYF.

This clonotype was seen only a few times. The chain couples TRBV28 to TRBJ1-4, with TRBD1 identical over 10 bases. The V and J ends lost 5 bases and 7 bases, in that order; junction bases with no gene match: 13. CDR1 and CDR2 (germline): MDHEN, SYDVKM. The length of the CDR3 is 17 residues. CDR3 loop: CASSGSAGQGFTEKLFF. DNA for the CDR3: TGTGCCAGCAGTGGATCGGCGGGACAGGGGTTTACTGAAAAACTGTTTTTT.

The rearrangement links TRBV7-3 to TRBJ2-2; D tentatively fits TRBD1 or TRBD2 (6 bases each). This CDR3 has 13 residues. Trimming cost V 5 bases and J 7 bases, with 11 bases left between them. The germline CDR1 and CDR2 sequences are SGHTA and FQGTGA. CDR3 sequence reads: CASSRKGGGELFF. In nucleotides, the CDR3 is TGTGCCAGCAGCCGAAAGGGGGGCGGGGAGCTGTTTTTT.

The chain links TRBV6-5 to TRBJ2-4; D possibly uses TRBD1 or TRBD2 (5 bases each). Deletions cut 4 bases from V and 0 bases from J, with 13 bases between. In germline, CDR1 is MNHEY, CDR2 SVGAGI. This CDR3 contains 16 residues. CDR3 nucleotides: TGTGCCAGCAGTTCCTTTGGGGGTCTAGCCAAAAACATTCAGTACTTC. This translates into CASSSFGGLAKNIQYF.

The chain couples TRBV28 to TRBJ2-5; possibly TRBD2 for D (6 bases). The germline CDR1 and CDR2 sequences are MDHEN and SYDVKM. Trimming took 0 bases from V and 2 from J, leaving 7 bases between them. The CDR3 length is 14 residues. The CDR3 region is CASSLWGGQETQYF. The CDR3 DNA sequence: TGTGCCAGCAGTTTATGGGGGGGTCAAGAGACCCAGTACTTC.

This sequence joins TRBV9 and TRBJ2-5; possibly TRBD1 for D (6 bases). V was clipped by 2 bases and J by 5 bases, with 7 bases between them. This CDR3 contains 12 residues. CDR1 is SGDLS, CDR2 YYNGEE, per germline. The CDR3 protein is CASSVRGETQYF. In DNA, the CDR3 is TGTGCCAGCAGCGTGAGGGGGGAGACCCAGTACTTC.

This clonotype showed up many times. V gene TRBV3-1 combines with J gene TRBJ2-1; a weak D match, TRBD1 (6 bases). Per germline, CDR1 LGHDT and CDR2 YNNKEL (reference sequence). V was clipped by 7 bases and J by 6 bases, with 16 bases between them. This CDR3 is built from 14 residues. The CDR3: CASKALQGRNEQFF. In nucleotides, the CDR3 is TGTGCCAGCAAGGCCCTACAGGGCCGCAATGAGCAGTTCTTC.

Only a few counts were recorded for this clonotype. V and J are TRBV11-2 and TRBJ2-1; TRBD2 is a possible D gene (5 bases). V was trimmed by 5 bases and J by 4 bases, leaving 18 bases between them. The CDR3 totals 16 residues. The germline gives CDR1 SGHAT, CDR2 FQNNGV. The CDR3 loop reads CASSPRESGLYNEQFF. The CDR3 DNA follows: TGTGCCAGCAGCCCACGGGAAAGCGGACTTTACAATGAGCAGTTCTTC.

This clonotype has more than one count but fewer than ten. The gene calls are TRBV12-3 or TRBV12-4 and TRBJ2-5; D might be TRBD1 or TRBD2, each matching 5 bases. The CDR3 consists of 15 residues. The V end lost 6 bases, the J end lost 1 base, and 15 bases lay between the germline ends. The CDR3 nucleotides are TGTGCCAGCAGCCTATCCGGGGCGCCCCAAGAGACCCAGTACTTC. Residues: CASSLSGAPQETQYF.

This clonotype occurred a few times. The chain couples TRBV5-1 to TRBJ2-3, with TRBD1 identical over 7 bases. The CDR3 spans 15 residues. CDR1 is SGHRS, CDR2 YFSETQ, per germline. V shed 1 base, J shed 2 bases, and the junction held 4 bases outside the gene matches. The CDR3 DNA reads as TGCGCCAGCAGCTTGACAGGGGCGAACACAGATACGCAGTATTTT. It codes for CASSLTGANTDTQYF.

This clonotype was detected only a few times. The chain uses TRBV28 and TRBJ2-7; 10 bases match TRBD1. There are 14 residues in the CDR3. Germline V gene lookup returns CDR1 MDHEN and CDR2 SYDVKM. Germline trimming cut 7 bases from V and 6 bases from J; bases unmatched to any gene: 9. The DNA for the CDR3 is TGTGCCAGCACCCCGGGCGACAGGGGGCGCGAGCAGTACTTC. Translation gives CASTPGDRGREQYF.

This clonotype came up a few times. J is TRBJ2-1 and V is TRBV29-1; 9 bases line up with TRBD1. V shed 7 bases, J shed 10 bases, and the junction held 14 bases outside the gene matches. CDR3 length: 14 residues. CDR1 is SQVTM and CDR2 is ANQGSEA in the germline V gene. The CDR3 bases are TGCAGCGCCTACATCCCTGGGACAGGGAACGAGCAGTTCTTC. Residues: CSAYIPGTGNEQFF.

This clonotype occurred a few times. V and J are TRBV15 and TRBJ2-6; TRBD1 matches 8 bases. Germline V gene sequence: CDR1 LNHNV, CDR2 YYDKDF (reference sequence). The V and J ends lost 7 bases and 2 bases, in that order; junction bases with no gene match: 4. This CDR3 is built from 15 residues. The DNA of the CDR3 is TGTGCCACCAACGAGGGACAGGCTGGGGCCAACGTCCTGACTTTC. It yields the protein CATNEGQAGANVLTF.